The clone carrying this T cell receptor (beta chain) was recorded many times. V lost 6 bases and J lost 2; bases outside the gene matches: 4. CDR1 and CDR2 (germline): DFQATT, SNEGSKA (reference sequence). CDR3 size: 13 residues. The source of the sample is a study of HIV-infected children after antiretroviral therapy interruption. RNA-based 3' RACE libraries used unique molecular identifiers. TCRdb re-called the 3' RACE reads through MiXCR, storing one row per CDR3 protein. This sample has about 89,000 distinct CDR3 sequences; approximately 6.9% occur once, and the top ten carry roughly 1.1%. Treatment meaning: PENTA 11 planned treatment interruption arm or continuous ART arm.

The source material was CD45RA+ CD4+ T cells from PBMCs, pooled from several time points, sampled from a donor given antiretroviral therapy, either interrupted or continuous. Subset specified: naive CD4+ CD45RA+ CD45RO- T cells. This receptor was identified in a pool of human donors with HIV. This chain links TRBV20-1 with TRBJ2-3; TRBD1 matches at 8 bases. The DNA of the CDR3 is TGCAGTGCCCACAGGGGGATCACAGATACGCAGTATTTT. Translated: CSAHRGITDTQYF.